The 20 T cell receptor beta chains below were found in one sample sequenced in a study of cytomegalovirus exposure and HLA in healthy donors (dated by TCRdb to 2015 to 2018). Library preparation was by the immunoSEQ multiplex PCR assay. For the multiplex PCR, a mixture combining 60 forward primers for TCR Vbeta segments and 13 reverse primers for TCR Jbeta segments was used. Entries here come from immuneACCESS through TCRdb and include only in-frame sequences with V and J called. Some clones fail to appear in such tables; in the studies checked, an unresolved V gene covers under half of the shortfall, and the cause of the remainder is unknown. The sample table holds roughly 170,000 clones, of which under 90% were seen once. 4.8% of the sample rests with the top ten. The material sequenced was PBMCs. These receptors originate from a man younger than 30 in good health and CMV-seronegative.

This chain links TRBV28 with TRBJ1-2; tentatively, D is TRBD1 (5 bases). The germline gives CDR1 MDHEN, CDR2 SYDVKM. The V end was cut by 7 bases, the J end by 5 bases, with 14 bases between. CDR3 length: 13 amino acids. The CDR3 nucleotides are TGTGCCAGCACCATCAGGGAAAGATATGGCTACACCTTC. It codes for CASTIRERYGYTF.

V is TRBV30 and J is TRBJ1-3; D is uncertain. Deletions cut 4 bases from V and 4 bases from J, with 17 bases between. The CDR3 has 15 residues. Germline lookup yields CDR1 GTSNPN and CDR2 SVGIG (reference sequence). CDR3 protein: CAWNNRHSRGNTIYF. The CDR3, as DNA: TGTGCCTGGAATAACCGACACTCCCGCGGAAACACCATATATTTT.

The rearrangement uses TRBV11-1 and TRBJ2-7; TRBD2 is a possible D gene (5 bases). The V gene lost 0 bases and the J gene lost 0 bases, with 6 bases spanning the gap. The germline V gene encodes CDR1 SGHAT and CDR2 FQDESV (reference sequence). This CDR3 is built from 14 residues. In nucleotides, the CDR3 is TGTGCCAGCAGCTTAGCTGGGAGCTCCTACGAGCAGTACTTC. This codes for CASSLAGSSYEQYF.

The table lists this clone with a count of one. The genes are TRBV5-1 and TRBJ2-5; D is ambiguous. Trimming left V 5 bases short and J 3 bases short, with 5 bases between. The CDR3 extends over 11 amino acids. In germline, CDR1 is SGHRS, CDR2 YFSETQ. The CDR3 DNA follows: TGCGCCAGCAGGGGCGAAGAGACCCAGTACTTC. Amino acids: CASRGEETQYF.

The chain combines TRBV9 with TRBJ1-1; a weak D match, TRBD1 (6 bases). Per the germline V gene, CDR1 is SGDLS and CDR2 is YYNGEE. V lost 0 bases to trimming and J lost 11 bases, with 14 bases between them. CDR3 length: 13 amino acids. Written as DNA, the CDR3 is TGTGCCAGCAGCGTAGCTTTGGGGGGGGCTGCTTTCTTT. Residues: CASSVALGGAAFF.

V usage is TRBV15 and J usage is TRBJ2-3; TRBD2 aligns across 7 bases. CDR1 LNHNV and CDR2 YYDKDF come from the germline V gene (reference sequence). The CDR3 runs to 16 residues. V lost 0 bases to trimming and J lost 1 base; unmatched junction nucleotides: 4. DNA of the CDR3: TGTGCCACCAGCAGAGAAAGGGCGGGAGGCACAGATACGCAGTATTTT. It encodes CATSRERAGGTDTQYF.

V and J are TRBV7-8 and TRBJ2-7; 8 nucleotides agree with TRBD1. CDR3 length: 14 amino acids. Losses at the gene ends were 5 bases for V and 5 bases for J; bases not matched to a gene: 8. CDR1 is SGHVS, CDR2 FQNEAQ, per germline. The CDR3 DNA sequence: TGTGCCAGCAGCGTGGACAGGGTTGTCGACGAGCAGTACTTC. Its protein is CASSVDRVVDEQYF.

This chain links TRBV19 with TRBJ2-1; the D gene is possibly TRBD2 (5 bases). The CDR3 extends over 14 amino acids. Germline V gives CDR1 LNHDA, CDR2 SQIVND (reference sequence). The ends were cut back, 4 bases at V and 5 bases at J, with 12 bases in the middle. The CDR3 DNA reads TGTGCCAGTAGTACGGCTAGCTGGGACAATGAGCAGTTCTTC. Protein: CASSTASWDNEQFF. Full variable domain (rest looked up from reference TRBV19 and TRBJ2-1): DGGITQSPKYLFRKEGQNVTLSCEQNLNHDAMYWYRQDPGQGLRLIYYSQIVNDFQKGDIAEGYSVSREKKESFPLTVTSAQKNPTAFYLCASSTASWDNEQFFGPGTRLTVL.

This clone showed up just a few times. This specimen includes other DNA sequences encoding the same CDR3. The chain recombines TRBV5-1 with TRBJ2-6; D call uncertain. The CDR3 is 14 amino acids. The germline V gene has CDR1 SGHRS and CDR2 YFSETQ. V was pared by 4 bases and J by 1 base, with 6 bases between. The CDR3 loop reads CASSPGSGANVLTF. The CDR3 DNA follows: TGCGCCAGCAGCCCGGGTTCTGGGGCCAACGTCCTGACTTTC. The variable domain in full, completed from reference TRBV5-1 and TRBJ2-6, reads KAGVTQTPRYLIKTRGQQVTLSCSPISGHRSVSWYQQTPGQGLQFLFEYFSETQRNKGNFPGRFSGRQFSNSRSEMNVSTLELGDSALYLCASSPGSGANVLTFGAGSRLTVL.

V usage is TRBV14 and J usage is TRBJ1-2, with 12 bases identical to TRBD1. Germline V lookup: CDR1 SGHDN, CDR2 FVKESK. With 0 bases clipped from V and 7 bases from J, the junction kept 6 bases outside the gene matches. The length of the CDR3 is 16 residues. The CDR3 coding sequence is TGTGCCAGCAGCCAAGATTGGGGACAGGGGGCGCTTGGCTACACCTTC. Encoded protein: CASSQDWGQGALGYTF.

The CDR3 coding sequence is TGTGCCAGCAGTTTAGTGCATGTCGGCGAGCAGTACTTC. Its protein product is CASSLVHVGEQYF. J is TRBJ2-7 and V is TRBV28; D is unclear. The germline V gene has CDR1 MDHEN and CDR2 SYDVKM. The germline V and J ends were trimmed by 2 bases and 6 bases, with 11 bases remaining between them. The CDR3 is made up of 13 amino acids.

The chain carries TRBV6-5 and TRBJ2-3; D gene ambiguous. The CDR3 loop spans 15 amino acids. V lost 2 bases and J 1 base, leaving 10 bases between the germline ends. Germline CDR1 is MNHEY and CDR2 is SVGAGI. The CDR3 is CASSYMDLGTDTQYF. The CDR3 nucleotides read TGTGCCAGCAGTTACATGGATCTAGGCACAGATACGCAGTATTTT.

This sequence joins TRBV9 and TRBJ2-3; TRBD2 matches 14 bases. V lost 3 bases, J lost 4 bases, and 7 bases stayed unmatched. Germline CDR1 SGDLS, CDR2 YYNGEE. This CDR3 spans 17 amino acids. The CDR3, as DNA: TGTGCCAGCAGCGCTCCCCCGGGACTAGCGGGAGCAGATACGCAGTATTTT. This gives the protein CASSAPPGLAGADTQYF.

The chain recombines TRBV29-1 with TRBJ1-4, with D tentatively TRBD1 (5 bases). Germline V gene lookup returns CDR1 SQVTM and CDR2 ANQGSEA. The CDR3 is made up of 17 amino acids. The germline V and J ends were trimmed by 4 bases and 4 bases, with 22 bases remaining between them. This CDR3 reads CSVAGSGADISNEKLFF. As DNA, the CDR3 is TGCAGCGTTGCAGGGTCAGGAGCAGACATCAGTAATGAAAAACTGTTTTTT. Combining the CDR3 with reference TRBV29-1 and TRBJ1-4 gives the whole variable domain SAVISQKPSRDICQRGTSLTIQCQVDSQVTMMFWYRQQPGQSLTLIATANQGSEATYESGFVIDKFPISRPNLTFSTLTVSNMSPEDSSIYLCSVAGSGADISNEKLFFGSGTQLSVL.

The chain uses TRBV5-1 and TRBJ1-1; D not certain. V shed 4 bases and J shed 6 bases, with 13 bases lying between them. This CDR3 contains 13 residues. Germline V gives CDR1 SGHRS, CDR2 YFSETQ. CDR3 amino acids: CASSNGLNPEAFF. CDR3 nucleotide sequence: TGCGCCAGCAGCAACGGACTTAACCCTGAAGCTTTCTTT.

This sequence joins TRBV28 and TRBJ1-5; the D gene is possibly TRBD1 (5 bases). CDR1 and CDR2 from the germline V gene are MDHEN and SYDVKM. V was pared by 3 bases and J by 4 bases, with 16 bases between. The CDR3 has 16 residues. The CDR3 here is CASSLIRGTGNQPQHF. For the CDR3, the DNA is TGTGCCAGCAGTTTGATTCGGGGGACCGGGAATCAGCCCCAGCATTTT.

In its sample, this clone was seen once. V usage is TRBV7-3 and J usage is TRBJ2-2, with D possibly being TRBD2 (5 bases). Per the germline V gene, CDR1 is SGHTA and CDR2 is FQGTGA. The CDR3 has 15 amino acids. V dropped 2 bases and J dropped 0 bases, with 7 bases sitting between them. The chain's CDR3 is CASSLGLTNTGELFF. CDR3 in DNA: TGTGCCAGCAGCTTAGGACTGACGAACACCGGGGAGCTGTTTTTT.

This chain connects TRBV7-2 to TRBJ2-3, with no clear D. CDR1 is SGHTA, CDR2 FQGNSA, per germline. V lost 1 base, J lost 1 base, and 3 bases lay in between. The CDR3 loop spans 13 amino acids. The CDR3, as DNA: TGTGCCAGCAGCTTAGTCGGCACAGATACGCAGTATTTT. This translates into CASSLVGTDTQYF.

The chain has TRBV28 and TRBJ1-2, with TRBD1 identical over 8 bases. The V and J ends lost 6 bases and 7 bases, in that order; junction bases with no gene match: 10. The CDR3 has 14 residues. CDR1 and CDR2 (germline): MDHEN, SYDVKM. The CDR3 loop reads CASRSGQGEGGYTF. The DNA of the CDR3 is TGTGCCAGCAGATCCGGACAGGGCGAAGGTGGCTACACCTTC.

The chain links TRBV9 to TRBJ1-1, with 7 nucleotides matching TRBD1. V dropped 6 bases and J dropped 3; count of bases not matched to a gene: 11. CDR3 length: 15 residues. CDR1 SGDLS and CDR2 YYNGEE come from the germline V gene. CDR3 region: CASTGGGPWDTEAFF. The CDR3 DNA sequence: TGTGCCAGCACGGGAGGGGGCCCCTGGGACACTGAAGCTTTCTTT.